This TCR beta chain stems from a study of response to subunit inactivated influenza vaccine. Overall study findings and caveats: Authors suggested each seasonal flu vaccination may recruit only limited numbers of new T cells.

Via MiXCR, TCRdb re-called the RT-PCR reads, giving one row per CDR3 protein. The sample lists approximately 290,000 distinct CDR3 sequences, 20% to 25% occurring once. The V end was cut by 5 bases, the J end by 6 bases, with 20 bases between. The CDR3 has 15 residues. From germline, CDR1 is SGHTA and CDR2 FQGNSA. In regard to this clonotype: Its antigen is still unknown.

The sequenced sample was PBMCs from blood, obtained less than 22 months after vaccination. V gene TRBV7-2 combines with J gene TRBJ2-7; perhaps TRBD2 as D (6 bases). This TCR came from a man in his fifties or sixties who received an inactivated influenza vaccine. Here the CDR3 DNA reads TGTGCCAGCAGCCCAAACATTGGAGGGACCCGCGAGCAGTACTTC. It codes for CASSPNIGGTREQYF.